The rows below give T cell receptor beta chains drawn from one sample of a study of blood T cell repertoires in COVID-19. Measured with immunoSEQ multiplex PCR; TCRdb has only the in-frame clones, and not every one. The data contain about 65,000 clones, 65% to 90% of them singletons. The sequenced sample consisted of peripheral blood. The receptors here all came from a man aged 45-65 years with COVID-19, enrolled during active disease. Both conserved end residues are part of each CDR3. Fields, in order: clone size, D gene, J gene, V gene, CDR3 protein, CDR3 DNA. D genes are given only for firm matches. Not every row has a clone size; where given, it reads once, few, many or a size class.

size: NA
D: NA
J: TRBJ1-4
V: TRBV16
CDR3: CASSQLSAANEKLFF
DNA: TGTGCCAGCAGCCAATTATCGGCGGCTAATGAAAAACTGTTTTTT

size: NA
D: NA
J: TRBJ2-7
V: TRBV7-2
CDR3: CASSLKSDSSYEQYF
DNA: TGTGCCAGCAGCTTAAAATCGGACTCATCCTACGAGCAGTACTTC

size: NA
D: NA
J: TRBJ2-7
V: TRBV21-1
CDR3: CASSANSTGYYEQYF
DNA: TGTGCCAGCAGCGCAAACTCGACAGGGTACTACGAGCAGTACTTC

size: NA
D: NA
J: TRBJ2-1
V: TRBV7-3
CDR3: CASSPGGIAYNEQFF
DNA: TGTGCCAGCAGTCCAGGGGGGATCGCCTACAATGAGCAGTTCTTC

size: NA
D: NA
J: TRBJ2-7
V: TRBV28
CDR3: CASSLRADSSYEQYF
DNA: TGTGCCAGCAGTTTGAGGGCCGATAGCAGCTACGAGCAGTACTTC

size: few
D: TRBD2
J: TRBJ2-2
V: TRBV4-1
CDR3: CASSRLAGGNTGELFF
DNA: TGCGCCAGCAGCCGACTAGCGGGAGGAAACACCGGGGAGCTGTTTTTT

size: NA
D: NA
J: TRBJ2-7
V: TRBV2
CDR3: CASSETSYEQYF
DNA: TGTGCCAGCAGTGAGACTTCCTACGAGCAGTACTTC

size: NA
D: NA
J: TRBJ2-1
V: TRBV25-1
CDR3: CASSESGRNPNEQFF
DNA: TGTGCCAGCAGTGAAAGTGGGAGGAACCCCAATGAGCAGTTCTTC

size: once
D: NA
J: TRBJ2-5
V: TRBV7-9
CDR3: CASSLAGGLGETQYF
DNA: TGTGCCAGCAGCTTAGCCGGAGGGCTTGGAGAGACCCAGTACTTC

size: few
D: TRBD1
J: TRBJ1-2
V: TRBV6-1
CDR3: CASSAPTGGSGYGYTF
DNA: TGTGCCAGCAGTGCCCCGACAGGGGGAAGTGGGTATGGCTACACCTTC

size: NA
D: NA
J: TRBJ2-2
V: TRBV15
CDR3: CATSRVLNTGELFF
DNA: TGTGCCACCAGCAGAGTACTTAACACCGGGGAGCTGTTTTTT

size: many
D: NA
J: TRBJ1-5
V: TRBV28
CDR3: CASSDGRDNQPQHF
DNA: TGTGCCAGCAGTGACGGGAGGGACAATCAGCCCCAGCATTTT

size: few
D: NA
J: TRBJ1-1
V: TRBV5-1
CDR3: CASSLDGGRNTEAFF
DNA: TGCGCCAGCAGCTTGGATGGAGGGAGGAACACTGAAGCTTTCTTT

size: NA
D: NA
J: TRBJ2-1
V: TRBV5-1
CDR3: CASSLSGYNEQFF
DNA: TGCGCCAGCAGCTTAAGCGGTTACAATGAGCAGTTCTTC

size: once
D: NA
J: TRBJ2-7
V: TRBV3-1/TRBV3-2
CDR3: CASSQVRNRALSYEQYF
DNA: TGTGCCAGCAGCCAAGTACGAAACAGGGCCCTCTCCTACGAGCAGTACTTC

size: NA
D: TRBD1
J: TRBJ1-2
V: TRBV4-2
CDR3: CASSQVGAGGDYGYTF
DNA: TGTGCCAGCAGCCAAGTAGGTGCAGGGGGCGACTATGGCTACACCTTC

size: NA
D: TRBD2
J: TRBJ2-2
V: TRBV10-3
CDR3: CAISGPGLAGGQDTGELFF
DNA: TGTGCCATCAGTGGCCCGGGACTAGCGGGAGGACAGGACACCGGGGAGCTGTTTTTT

size: NA
D: TRBD2
J: TRBJ2-5
V: TRBV3-1/TRBV3-2
CDR3: CASSLAGGVETQYF
DNA: TGTGCCAGCAGCTTAGCGGGAGGGGTTGAGACCCAGTACTTC

size: NA
D: NA
J: TRBJ2-2
V: TRBV4-3
CDR3: CASSQLTSANTGELFF
DNA: TGCGCCAGCAGCCAACTAACGAGCGCGAACACCGGGGAGCTGTTTTTT

size: NA
D: NA
J: TRBJ2-5
V: TRBV19
CDR3: CASSVPGGGGETQYF
DNA: TGTGCCAGTAGTGTCCCAGGGGGAGGTGGAGAGACCCAGTACTTC

size: few
D: TRBD1
J: TRBJ2-7
V: TRBV6-2/TRBV6-3
CDR3: CASSKRGTGRYYEQYF
DNA: TGTGCCAGCAGTAAAAGGGGGACAGGCCGATACTACGAGCAGTACTTC

size: NA
D: NA
J: TRBJ2-7
V: TRBV7-9
CDR3: CASSPPVGGANSYEQYF
DNA: TGTGCCAGCAGCCCACCCGTGGGGGGGGCCAACTCCTACGAGCAGTACTTC

size: NA
D: TRBD2
J: TRBJ2-1
V: TRBV4-3
CDR3: CASSQAPAGGVNEQFF
DNA: TGCGCCAGCAGCCAAGCCCCAGCGGGAGGGGTCAATGAGCAGTTCTTC

size: NA
D: NA
J: TRBJ1-1
V: TRBV29-1
CDR3: CSVDINTEAFF
DNA: TGCAGCGTTGATATAAACACTGAAGCTTTCTTT

size: NA
D: TRBD2
J: TRBJ2-5
V: TRBV7-9
CDR3: CASSFGGSRLDETQYF
DNA: TGTGCCAGCAGCTTCGGCGGGAGTAGGCTAGATGAGACCCAGTACTTC

size: NA
D: TRBD2
J: TRBJ2-7
V: TRBV7-2
CDR3: CASSLRASGFLGQYF
DNA: TGTGCCAGCAGCTTAAGGGCTAGCGGCTTCCTAGGGCAGTACTTC

size: NA
D: NA
J: TRBJ2-7
V: TRBV23-1
CDR3: CASSHPSYEQYF
DNA: TGCGCCAGCAGTCATCCTTCCTACGAGCAGTACTTC

size: NA
D: NA
J: TRBJ2-5
V: TRBV30
CDR3: CAWSVGAGRTQYF
DNA: TGTGCCTGGAGTGTGGGGGCCGGACGGACCCAGTACTTC

size: NA
D: NA
J: TRBJ1-1
V: TRBV4-1
CDR3: CASRLGRGGNTEAFF
DNA: TGCGCCAGCCGGTTGGGAAGGGGAGGGAACACTGAAGCTTTCTTT

size: NA
D: NA
J: TRBJ2-7
V: TRBV7-9
CDR3: CASSFGWSSYEQYF
DNA: TGTGCCAGCAGCTTCGGGTGGAGCTCCTACGAGCAGTACTTC